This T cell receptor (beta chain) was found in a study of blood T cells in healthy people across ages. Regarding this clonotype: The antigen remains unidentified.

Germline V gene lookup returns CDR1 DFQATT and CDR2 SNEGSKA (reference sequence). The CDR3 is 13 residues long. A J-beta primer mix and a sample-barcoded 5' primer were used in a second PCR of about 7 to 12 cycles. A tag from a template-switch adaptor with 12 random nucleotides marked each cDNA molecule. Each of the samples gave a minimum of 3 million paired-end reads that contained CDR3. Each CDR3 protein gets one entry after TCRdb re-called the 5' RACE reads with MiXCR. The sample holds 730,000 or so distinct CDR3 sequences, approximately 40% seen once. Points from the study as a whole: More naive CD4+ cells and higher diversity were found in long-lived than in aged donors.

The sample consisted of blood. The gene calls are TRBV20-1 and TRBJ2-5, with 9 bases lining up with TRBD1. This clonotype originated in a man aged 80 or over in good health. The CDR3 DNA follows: TGCAGGGGGGGACAGGGAAGTGAAGAGACCCAGTACTTC. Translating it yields CRGGQGSEETQYF.